The T cell receptor (beta chain) described here comes from a study of blood T cells in healthy people across ages (dated by TCRdb to the mid-2010s). Background on the whole study: In model experiments, template switching captured about one uniquely barcoded TCR beta cDNA molecule for every two T cells. Using the same blood draw, the study looked at two additional independent replicas of 1 million unique cDNA reads for two donors, one aged 18 to 29 and the other aged 80 or older. Donors of different ages were randomly distributed across sequencing lanes to avoid experimental bias. The donors were divided into four age groups: young (average roughly 15 years), middle-aged (under 40), aged (approximately 59) and long-lived (more than 75). The study measured age-related changes in TCR beta repertoire diversity using deep sequencing normalized with unique cDNA molecular identifiers.

This clonotype came up a few times. The antigen this receptor binds is unknown. No much larger clone exists at a distance of one base, and base qualities are not known. Receptor amplification or capture employed 5' RACE. The instrument given in TCRdb is Illumina HiSeq 2500. A second PCR of about 7 to 12 cycles was run with a J-beta primer mix and a sample-barcoded 5' primer. A template-switch 5' adaptor carrying 12 random nucleotides introduced a unique molecular identifier onto each TCR beta cDNA molecule. Each sample yielded at least 2.5 million CDR3-containing paired-end reads. All of the RNA was converted into first-strand cDNA using the Mint cDNA synthesis kit, with a TRBC-specific oligonucleotide serving as the primer. After uracil-DNA glycosylase treatment, a first 18-cycle PCR used universal primers M1SS and BC2_uni_R on all cDNA. As for the original processing: Normalization of each sample was performed by random selection of 1 million high-quality reads, each carrying a distinct molecular identifier. Instead of being binned into consensus sequences, reads that shared molecular identifiers were thrown out. MiTCR, with a Q25 quality threshold and the strictest error-elimination algorithm, was used for CDR3 identification, clonotype clustering and error correction. A nonparametric unseen species model using Euler transformation provided a lower-bound estimate of total TCR beta diversity. The raw public reads went through TCRdb reprocessing: fastp at Q25, MiXCR clone calling, in-frame beta chains kept. One record per CDR3 amino acid sequence lists the most common genes and DNA. TCRdb, rather than the study authors, made the V and J calls. This sample comprises about 650,000 distinct CDR3 sequences, 52% of them detected only once. The top ten clonotypes cover around an eighth of the sample.

What the authors observed across the whole study: The long-lived group showed more naive CD4+ T cells, fewer expanded clones and increased TCR diversity than the aged group, suggesting age selection. Observed TCR beta diversity per million T cells fell roughly linearly with age, and a significant reduction was already apparent by age roughly 40. Conclusive comparison of naive and antigen-experienced compartments was prevented by the profiling of bulk unsorted PBMCs. The percentage of naive T cells measured by flow cytometry correlated strongly with observed TCR beta diversity. Estimates of total diversity based on one million sequenced T cells were regarded as lower bounds and as underestimates. The CMV infection status of donors was not known, potentially confounding age-related changes in expanded clonotypes.

The donors were 40 or so Caucasian individuals from Russia, aged roughly 6 to 100 years, who were systemically healthy. Roughly 10 milliliters of peripheral blood were drawn from each donor into EDTA-treated Vacutainer tubes. PBMCs were isolated by Ficoll-Paque density-gradient centrifugation, with at least 6.5 million obtained per sample. Trizol reagent was used to extract total RNA from PBMCs, with at least 5.5 micrograms per sample. For every donor, an aliquot of PBMCs went through flow cytometry to measure the percentages of naive CD45RAhigh/CD27high T cells. From the germline V gene (reference sequence), CDR1 is PRHDT and CDR2 is FYEKMQ. Between the V and J ends, shortened by 5 bases and 3 bases respectively, the junction contains 11 bases. Counted from cysteine to phenylalanine, this CDR3 has 13 amino acids. Just the 39-base CDR3 DNA is kept, in frame starting at base 1.

The receptor chain draws on TRBV13 and TRBJ2-7, and the D gene may be TRBD1, 5 bases matching. What was sequenced was blood. This sequence originates from a woman older than 75 in good health. The base sequence is TGTGCCAGCAGCCCCGAGGACATCTACGAGCAGTACTTC. Translated, this gives CASSPEDIYEQYF.